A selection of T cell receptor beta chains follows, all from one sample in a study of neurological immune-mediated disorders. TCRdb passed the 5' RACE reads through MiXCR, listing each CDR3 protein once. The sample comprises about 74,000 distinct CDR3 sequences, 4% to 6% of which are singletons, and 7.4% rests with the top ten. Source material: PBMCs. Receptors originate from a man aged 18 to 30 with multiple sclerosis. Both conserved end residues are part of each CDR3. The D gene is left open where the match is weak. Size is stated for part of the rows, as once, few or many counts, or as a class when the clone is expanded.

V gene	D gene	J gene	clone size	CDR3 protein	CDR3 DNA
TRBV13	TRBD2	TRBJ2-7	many	CASSRLAGGLSEQYF	TGTGCCAGCAGCCGACTAGCGGGGGGCCTCAGCGAGCAGTACTTC
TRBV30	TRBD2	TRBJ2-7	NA	CAWSVGRVSEQYF	TGTGCCTGGAGTGTAGGGAGGGTCTCAGAGCAGTACTTC
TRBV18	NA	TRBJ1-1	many	CASSPSQGTEAFF	TGTGCCAGCTCACCATCGCAGGGCACTGAAGCTTTCTTT
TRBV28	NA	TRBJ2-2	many	CASSFGGGGFGTGELFF	TGTGCCAGCAGTTTCGGTGGCGGAGGCTTCGGCACCGGGGAGCTGTTTTTT
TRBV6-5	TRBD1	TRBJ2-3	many	CASSYTYRGDTQYF	TGTGCCAGCAGTTACACCTACAGGGGAGATACGCAGTATTTT
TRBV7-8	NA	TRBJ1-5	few	CASSLVRGGKSQPQHF	TGTGCCAGCAGCTTAGTTAGAGGGGGAAAAAGTCAGCCCCAGCATTTT
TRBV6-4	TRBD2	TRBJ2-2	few	CASSLAGEHTGELFF	TGTGCCAGCAGCCTAGCGGGAGAGCACACCGGGGAGCTGTTTTTT
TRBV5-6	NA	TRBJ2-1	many	CASSAAPLNNEQFF	TGTGCCAGCAGCGCCGCCCCGCTCAACAATGAGCAGTTCTTC
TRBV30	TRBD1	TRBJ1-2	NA	CAWKRTGEHYGYTF	TGTGCCTGGAAAAGGACAGGGGAGCACTATGGCTACACCTTC
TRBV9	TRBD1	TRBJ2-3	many	CASSNGQGTSDTQYF	TGTGCCAGCAGCAACGGACAGGGGACCTCAGATACGCAGTATTTT
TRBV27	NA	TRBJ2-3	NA	CASSFEGPRGTDTQYF	TGTGCCAGCAGTTTCGAAGGGCCCAGGGGCACAGATACGCAGTATTTT
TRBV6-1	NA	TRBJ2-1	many	CASRLASYNEQFF	TGTGCCAGCAGACTAGCCTCCTACAATGAGCAGTTCTTC
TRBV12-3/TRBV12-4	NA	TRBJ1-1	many	CASSLLGTEAFF	TGTGCCAGCAGCCTTCTGGGGACTGAAGCTTTCTTT
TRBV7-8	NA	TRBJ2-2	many	CASSLDNTGELFF	TGTGCCAGCAGCTTAGACAACACCGGGGAGCTGTTTTTT
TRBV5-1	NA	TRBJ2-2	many	CASSSEQGPNTGELFF	TGCGCCAGCAGCTCTGAACAGGGTCCAAACACCGGGGAGCTGTTTTTT
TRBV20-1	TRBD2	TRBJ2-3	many	CSASDGGAGGTDTQYF	TGCAGTGCTTCAGACGGGGGGGCCGGTGGCACAGATACGCAGTATTTT
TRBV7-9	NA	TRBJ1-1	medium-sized	CASSLDMNTEAFF	TGTGCCAGCAGCTTAGACATGAACACTGAAGCTTTCTTT
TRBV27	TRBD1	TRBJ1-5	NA	CASSPGDRINQPQNF	TGTGCCAGCAGTCCCGGGGACAGGATTAATCAGCCCCAGAATTTT